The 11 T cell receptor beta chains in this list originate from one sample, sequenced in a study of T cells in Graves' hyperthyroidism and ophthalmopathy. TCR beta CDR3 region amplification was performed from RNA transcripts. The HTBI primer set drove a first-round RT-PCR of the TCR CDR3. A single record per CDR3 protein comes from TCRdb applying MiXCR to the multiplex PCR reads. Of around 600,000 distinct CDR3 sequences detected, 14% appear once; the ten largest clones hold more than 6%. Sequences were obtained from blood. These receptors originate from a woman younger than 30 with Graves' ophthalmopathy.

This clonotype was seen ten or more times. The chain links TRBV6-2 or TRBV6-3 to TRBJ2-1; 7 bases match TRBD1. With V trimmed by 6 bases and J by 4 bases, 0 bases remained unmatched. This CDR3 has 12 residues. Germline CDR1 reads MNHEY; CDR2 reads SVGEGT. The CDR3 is CASRDRYNEQFF. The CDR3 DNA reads TGTGCCAGCAGGGACAGGTACAATGAGCAGTTCTTC.

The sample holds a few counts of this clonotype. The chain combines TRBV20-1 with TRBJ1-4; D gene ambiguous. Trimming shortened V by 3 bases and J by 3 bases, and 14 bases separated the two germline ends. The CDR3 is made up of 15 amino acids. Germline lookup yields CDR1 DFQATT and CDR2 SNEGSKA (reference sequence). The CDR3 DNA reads TGCAGTGCTAGTCAGGCAGAAGCGTCTAATGAAAAACTGTTTTTT. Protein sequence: CSASQAEASNEKLFF.

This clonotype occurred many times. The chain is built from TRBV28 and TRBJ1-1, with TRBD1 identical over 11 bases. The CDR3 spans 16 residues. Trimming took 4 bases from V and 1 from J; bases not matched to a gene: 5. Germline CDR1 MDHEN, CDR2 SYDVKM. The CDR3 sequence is CASSSGTGGKNTEAFF. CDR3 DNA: TGTGCCAGCAGTTCCGGGACAGGGGGAAAGAACACTGAAGCTTTCTTT.

The CDR3 loop is CASSDHGAFF. The CDR3 DNA follows: TGTGCCAGCAGTGACCACGGGGCTTTCTTT. This chain connects TRBV6-1 to TRBJ1-1, with D uncertain. The CDR3 has 10 residues. Germline V gene sequence: CDR1 MNHNS, CDR2 SASEGT. The V end lost 3 bases, the J end lost 11 bases, and 7 bases lay between the germline ends.

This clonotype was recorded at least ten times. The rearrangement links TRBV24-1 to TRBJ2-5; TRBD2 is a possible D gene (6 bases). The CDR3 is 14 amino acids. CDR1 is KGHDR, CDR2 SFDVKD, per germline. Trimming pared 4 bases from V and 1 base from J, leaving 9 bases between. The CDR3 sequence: CATSEGDFQETQYF. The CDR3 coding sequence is TGTGCCACCAGTGAGGGGGACTTCCAAGAGACCCAGTACTTC.

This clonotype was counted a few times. CDR3 in DNA: TGTGCCAGCAGCTCACAGGGGTTTGAGAATCAGCCCCAGCATTTT. Amino acid sequence: CASSSQGFENQPQHF. This rearrangement joins TRBV7-2 to TRBJ1-5, with 7 bases fitting TRBD1. Trimming at V came to 4 bases and at J to 4 bases, leaving 7 bases not matched to a gene. Germline assignment: CDR1 SGHTA and CDR2 FQGNSA. This CDR3 is 15 amino acids long. The complete variable domain, with remaining parts taken from reference TRBV7-2 and TRBJ1-5, reads GAGVSQSPSNKVTEKGKDVELRCDPISGHTALYWYRQSLGQGLEFLIYFQGNSAPDKSGLPSDRFSAERTGGSVSTLTIQRTQQEDSAVYLCASSSQGFENQPQHFGDGTRLSIL.

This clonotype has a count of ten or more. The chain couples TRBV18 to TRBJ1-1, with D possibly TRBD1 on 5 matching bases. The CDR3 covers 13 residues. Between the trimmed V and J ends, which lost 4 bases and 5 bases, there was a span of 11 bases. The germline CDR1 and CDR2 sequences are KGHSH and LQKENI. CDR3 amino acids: CASSRGDGTEAFF. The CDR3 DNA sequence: TGTGCCAGCTCACGGGGGGATGGGACTGAAGCTTTCTTT. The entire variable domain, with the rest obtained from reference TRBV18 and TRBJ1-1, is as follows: NAGVMQNPRHLVRRRGQEARLRCSPMKGHSHVYWYRQLPEEGLKFMVYLQKENIIDESGMPKERFSAEFPKEGPSILRIQQVVRGDSAAYFCASSRGDGTEAFFGQGTRLTVV.

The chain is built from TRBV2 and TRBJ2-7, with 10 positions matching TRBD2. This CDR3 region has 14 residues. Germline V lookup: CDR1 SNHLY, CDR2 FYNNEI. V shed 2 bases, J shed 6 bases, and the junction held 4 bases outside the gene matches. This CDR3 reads CASSEYLAGAEQYF. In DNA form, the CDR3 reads TGTGCCAGCAGTGAATATCTAGCGGGGGCCGAGCAGTACTTC.

The CDR3 reads CASSEGDGPYEQFF. For the CDR3, the DNA is TGTGCCAGCAGTGAGGGTGACGGCCCCTACGAGCAGTTCTTC. The chain employs TRBV2 and TRBJ2-7, with D unresolved. The J call could be wrong; TRBJ2-1 is a better fit for the DNA end. Germline lookup yields CDR1 SNHLY and CDR2 FYNNEI. The CDR3 sequence is 14 residues long.

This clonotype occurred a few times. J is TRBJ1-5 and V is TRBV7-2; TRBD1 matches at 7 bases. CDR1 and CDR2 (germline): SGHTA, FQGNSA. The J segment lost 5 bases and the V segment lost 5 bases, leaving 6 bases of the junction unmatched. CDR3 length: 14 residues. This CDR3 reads CASSLTGTHQPQHF. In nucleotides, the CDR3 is TGTGCCAGCAGCCTGACAGGGACCCATCAGCCCCAGCATTTT.

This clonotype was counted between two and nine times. As DNA, the CDR3 is TGTGCCAGTAGTAGACTAGCGGGACGCACAGATACGCAGTATTTT. Its protein product is CASSRLAGRTDTQYF. The V gene is TRBV3-1, the J gene TRBJ2-3; 11 bases match TRBD2. Germline V gene sequence: CDR1 LGHDT, CDR2 YNNKEL (reference sequence). Trimming at V came to 9 bases and at J to 1 base, leaving 6 bases not matched to a gene. The CDR3 has 15 residues.